This T cell receptor beta chain was sequenced in a study of T cells in localized non-small cell lung cancer. Regarding the study as a whole: Patients showing higher blood T cell density tended to see longer overall survival.

Sequenced by immunoSEQ multiplex PCR; TCRdb stores in-frame clones only, minus some. The data show some 50,000 clones, about 76% seen once. The CDR3 sequence is 15 residues long. Germline assignment: CDR1 SNHLY and CDR2 FYNNEI. V was cut by 5 bases and J by 8 bases, with 18 bases left in between. This clone occurred once. Its antigen remains unidentified. The chain uses TRBV2 and TRBJ1-4; D gene uncertain. The sample here was peripheral blood mononuclear cells, taken before any cancer treatment. The sequence came from a man aged 35 to 69 with stage III lung adenocarcinoma. The CDR3 loop is CASSLRGPLGEKLFF. The CDR3 DNA is TGTGCCAGCAGTTTACGCGGTCCCCTGGGAGAAAAACTGTTTTTT.